Sequencing of this TCR beta chain was carried out in a study of cytomegalovirus exposure and HLA in healthy donors. At sampling all donors were nominally healthy, likely with unrecorded immune exposures. Use of 60 Vbeta and 13 Jbeta primers characterized the PCR. Assay: immunoSEQ multiplex PCR; the TCRdb copy retains only in-frame clones and omits some. The sample lists approximately 120,000 clones, around two thirds seen once, with about 4.9% in the top ten. Study-wide points: Later analysis suggested links between common viral pathogens and several top significant clusters. Association of a missense DCLRE1C variant with TCR beta V- and J-gene trimming was reported in a later analysis. Accurate HLA-A and HLA-B prediction from TCR beta sequences was reported for most subjects.

As concerns this clone: Its antigen is as yet unknown.

The CDR3 loop spans 13 amino acids. With 3 bases clipped from V and 4 bases from J, the junction kept 0 bases outside the gene matches. Germline CDR1 is SGHRS and CDR2 is YFSETQ. Specimen: PBMCs. The rearrangement links TRBV5-1 to TRBJ1-1, with TRBD1 identical over 10 bases. The receptor was isolated from a man in his 60s in good health and CMV-seropositive. The CDR3 sequence: CASSWTGGTEAFF. The CDR3 DNA reads as TGCGCCAGCAGCTGGACAGGGGGCACTGAAGCTTTCTTT.